A single sample is the source of the 27 T cell receptor beta chains below, sequenced in a study of T cell clones after liver transplantation. Libraries were prepared by immunoSEQ multiplex PCR; TCRdb keeps only in-frame clonotypes and omits some of them. Here the sample spans roughly 100,000 clones, roughly four fifths being singletons. The sequencing used CD4+ T cells from blood, collected before liver transplant. Receptors were obtained from a human donor who received a liver transplant.

CDR3 sequence: CAWSSSPGLAGDEQYF. The CDR3, as DNA: TGTGCCTGGAGTTCATCCCCGGGACTAGCGGGAGACGAGCAGTACTTC. The rearrangement uses TRBV30 and TRBJ2-7, with TRBD2 matching 14 bases. The CDR3 loop spans 16 amino acids. CDR1 GTSNPN and CDR2 SVGIG come from the germline V gene (reference sequence). The trim removed 2 bases at V and 5 bases at J, leaving 8 bases unmatched.

The V and J genes are TRBV5-1 and TRBJ2-7; 9 bases match TRBD1. CDR3 length equals 16 residues. Germline V lookup: CDR1 SGHRS, CDR2 YFSETQ. The junction had 4 bases not matched to a gene; V was cut back by 0 bases and J by 0 bases. CDR3 sequence reads: CASSLAAGQGSYEQYF. CDR3 bases: TGCGCCAGCAGCTTGGCCGCGGGACAGGGCTCCTACGAGCAGTACTTC.

For this clone: The sample carries other DNA sequences with the same CDR3. V gene TRBV18 combines with J gene TRBJ1-5, with 7 bases fitting TRBD1. The CDR3 extends over 14 amino acids. J was trimmed by 2 bases and V by 3 bases; bases with no gene match: 1. CDR1 and CDR2 from the germline V gene are KGHSH and LQKENI. The CDR3 DNA follows: TGTGCCAGCTCACCCGGGACAGGCAATCAGCCCCAGCATTTT. Translation: CASSPGTGNQPQHF.

This sequence joins TRBV7-2 and TRBJ1-1, with D perhaps TRBD1 (6 bases). CDR3 length: 13 residues. Germline values: CDR1 SGHTA, CDR2 FQGNSA. Trimming removed 4 bases from V and 2 bases from J, with 8 bases in between. In DNA form, the CDR3 reads TGTGCCAGCAGCTCGGACAGCAACACTGAAGCTTTCTTT. Translation: CASSSDSNTEAFF. Looking up the rest from reference TRBV7-2 and TRBJ1-1 gives the full variable domain: GAGVSQSPSNKVTEKGKDVELRCDPISGHTALYWYRQSLGQGLEFLIYFQGNSAPDKSGLPSDRFSAERTGGSVSTLTIQRTQQEDSAVYLCASSSDSNTEAFFGQGTRLTVV.

V usage is TRBV7-7 and J usage is TRBJ2-5; D might be TRBD2 (6 bases). Trimming took 5 bases from V and 5 from J, leaving 15 bases between them. Germline V gene sequence: CDR1 SSHAT, CDR2 FNYEAQ (reference sequence). This CDR3 is built from 14 residues. This chain's CDR3 is CASSPEVAGETQYF. In DNA, the CDR3 is TGTGCCAGCAGCCCCGAGGTTGCGGGGGAGACCCAGTACTTC. The variable domain in full, with the rest retrieved from reference TRBV7-7 and TRBJ2-5, is GAGVSQSPRYKVTKRGQDVTLRCDPISSHATLYWYQQALGQGPEFLTYFNYEAQPDKSGLPSDRFSAERPEGSISTLTIQRTEQRDSAMYRCASSPEVAGETQYFGPGTRLLVL.

This chain joins TRBV4-1 and TRBJ2-7, with TRBD2 matching over 13 bases. Germline loops: CDR1 MGHRA, CDR2 YSYEKL. V shed 1 base and J 5 bases; nucleotides not matched to a gene: 5. This CDR3 spans 16 amino acids. DNA for the CDR3: TGCGCCAGCAGCCAAGCGGGACTAGCGGGGATGAACGAGCAGTACTTC. Its protein product is CASSQAGLAGMNEQYF.

The chain uses TRBV7-9 and TRBJ1-2, with 8 bases that match TRBD1. Germline CDR1 and CDR2: SEHNR and FQNEAQ (reference sequence). J lost 6 bases, V lost 3 bases, and 6 bases had no gene match. This CDR3 region has 14 residues. The CDR3 reads CASSLFGQGDGYTF. The CDR3 bases are TGTGCCAGCAGCTTGTTTGGACAGGGTGATGGCTACACCTTC.

The V call is TRBV6-6, the J call TRBJ2-7; 10 nucleotides align to TRBD1. The CDR3 loop spans 14 amino acids. Germline CDR1 and CDR2: MNHNY and SVGAGI (reference sequence). J gave up 4 bases and V 6 bases, and 6 bases lay outside the gene matches. CDR3 residues: CASRLDRGSYEQYF. For the CDR3, the DNA is TGTGCCAGCAGATTGGACAGGGGGTCATACGAGCAGTACTTC.

This clone was seen more than once but under ten times. The chain couples TRBV28 to TRBJ1-5; 9 nucleotides line up with TRBD1. J lost 6 bases, V lost 6 bases, and 9 bases had no gene match. This CDR3 comprises 15 residues. CDR1 and CDR2 from the germline V gene are MDHEN and SYDVKM. For the CDR3, the DNA is TGTGCCAGCAGCCGCGGGACAGGGCTCGCTCAGCCCCAGCATTTT. It is translated as CASSRGTGLAQPQHF.

The count of this clone is one. The chain uses TRBV4-1 and TRBJ2-3, with no clear D. Germline CDR1 MGHRA, CDR2 YSYEKL. This CDR3 is 13 amino acids long. V gave up 4 bases and J gave up 5 bases, with 10 bases separating them. CDR3: CASSLNYKDTQYF. The CDR3 DNA sequence: TGCGCCAGCAGCCTAAATTACAAAGATACGCAGTATTTT.

The J gene is TRBJ2-1, the V gene TRBV30, with 11 bases identical to TRBD2. J gave up 7 bases and V 4 bases, and 6 bases lay outside the gene matches. The CDR3 covers 14 residues. The germline V gene has CDR1 GTSNPN and CDR2 SVGIG (reference sequence). CDR3 loop: CAWKTSGSKNEQFF. The CDR3 DNA reads as TGTGCCTGGAAAACTAGCGGGAGTAAGAATGAGCAGTTCTTC.

The V and J genes are TRBV6-6 and TRBJ2-1; perhaps TRBD1 as D (6 bases). Germline-derived CDR1 and CDR2 are MNHNY and SVGAGI (reference sequence). The CDR3 has 13 residues. Trimming removed 2 bases from V and 9 bases from J, with 11 bases in between. CDR3: CASSYPVGGEQFF. The CDR3 nucleotides read TGTGCCAGCAGTTACCCTGTAGGGGGTGAGCAGTTCTTC.

The gene calls are TRBV18 and TRBJ2-3, with 9 positions matching TRBD1. Trimming at V came to 3 bases and at J to 4 bases, leaving 5 bases not matched to a gene. This CDR3 is 15 amino acids long. Germline V CDR1 and CDR2: KGHSH, LQKENI. DNA for the CDR3: TGTGCCAGCTCACCCAGGACAGGGGCCGCAGATACGCAGTATTTT. Amino acids: CASSPRTGAADTQYF. Full variable domain (remainder filled in from reference TRBV18 and TRBJ2-3): NAGVMQNPRHLVRRRGQEARLRCSPMKGHSHVYWYRQLPEEGLKFMVYLQKENIIDESGMPKERFSAEFPKEGPSILRIQQVVRGDSAAYFCASSPRTGAADTQYFGPGTRLTVL.

CDR3 residues: CASSFTVFNEKLFF. DNA for the CDR3: TGTGCCAGCAGTTTCACAGTATTTAATGAAAAACTGTTTTTT. The chain links TRBV27 to TRBJ1-4; no clear D gene. The V gene's germline CDR1 is MNHEY and CDR2 SMNVEV (reference sequence). V lost 3 bases to trimming and J lost 4 bases, with 9 bases between them. The CDR3 sequence is 14 residues long.

The V gene is TRBV25-1, the J gene TRBJ1-2; D gene unclear. V was cut by 2 bases and J by 4 bases, with 8 bases left in between. Germline V gene sequence: CDR1 MGHDK, CDR2 SYGVNS. This CDR3 region has 13 residues. The CDR3: CASSEDGFYGYTF. CDR3 coding DNA: TGTGCCAGCAGTGAAGACGGGTTCTATGGCTACACCTTC.

V usage is TRBV5-1 and J usage is TRBJ1-2; D is unclear. The germline V gene encodes CDR1 SGHRS and CDR2 YFSETQ. The V end lost 0 bases, the J end lost 5 bases, and 14 bases lay between the germline ends. The CDR3 is 15 residues long. CDR3: CASSLAANMGYGYTF. For the CDR3, the DNA is TGCGCCAGCAGCTTGGCCGCTAACATGGGTTATGGCTACACCTTC.

The chain recombines TRBV5-1 with TRBJ2-3; 10 nucleotides line up with TRBD2. The ends lost 4 bases at V and 2 bases at J; junction bases unmatched: 10. The CDR3 loop spans 17 amino acids. CDR1 and CDR2 (germline): SGHRS, YFSETQ. CDR3 residues: CASSPYLAGVTTDTQYF. For the CDR3, the DNA is TGCGCCAGCAGCCCCTACCTAGCGGGAGTGACCACAGATACGCAGTATTTT. The full variable domain, in which reference TRBV5-1 and TRBJ2-3 provide the parts outside the CDR3, is KAGVTQTPRYLIKTRGQQVTLSCSPISGHRSVSWYQQTPGQGLQFLFEYFSETQRNKGNFPGRFSGRQFSNSRSEMNVSTLELGDSALYLCASSPYLAGVTTDTQYFGPGTRLTVL.

The table lists this clone with a count of one. The rearrangement joins TRBV6-5 to TRBJ1-1; D perhaps matches TRBD1 (5 bases). V dropped 6 bases and J dropped 4 bases, with 9 bases sitting between them. CDR1 MNHEY and CDR2 SVGAGI come from the germline V gene. The CDR3 has 12 amino acids. CDR3: CASRAGSTEAFF. The CDR3 nucleotides read TGTGCCAGCAGGGCAGGGAGCACTGAAGCTTTCTTT.

There are a few counts of this clone. The chain employs TRBV29-1 and TRBJ2-7, with 7 bases identical to TRBD1. Losses at the gene ends were 7 bases for V and 5 bases for J; bases not matched to a gene: 5. CDR1 and CDR2 (germline): SQVTM, ANQGSEA. The CDR3 totals 11 residues. The CDR3 DNA sequence: TGCAGCGCAGGACAGGTGGACGAGCAGTACTTC. This codes for CSAGQVDEQYF.

The J gene is TRBJ2-6, the V gene TRBV10-3; 8 nucleotides line up with TRBD1. CDR3 length: 15 residues. Germline CDR1 reads ENHRY; CDR2 reads SYGVKD. The V and J ends lost 6 bases and 2 bases, in that order; junction bases with no gene match: 3. CDR3 region: CAIRKTGAGANVLTF. The CDR3 coding sequence is TGTGCCATCAGAAAGACAGGGGCTGGGGCCAACGTCCTGACTTTC.

The CDR3 DNA sequence: TGCAGCGTTGAGGTTGCTCGTGGCTACACCTTC. This codes for CSVEVARGYTF. This chain links TRBV29-1 with TRBJ1-2; D uncertain. The CDR3 loop spans 11 amino acids. In germline, CDR1 is SQVTM, CDR2 ANQGSEA. V was cut by 3 bases and J by 7 bases, with 9 bases left in between. The complete variable domain, with remaining parts taken from reference TRBV29-1 and TRBJ1-2, reads SAVISQKPSRDICQRGTSLTIQCQVDSQVTMMFWYRQQPGQSLTLIATANQGSEATYESGFVIDKFPISRPNLTFSTLTVSNMSPEDSSIYLCSVEVARGYTFGSGTRLTVV.

The rearrangement links TRBV5-1 to TRBJ2-3; D uncertain. The germline CDR1 and CDR2 sequences are SGHRS and YFSETQ. The CDR3 is 15 amino acids. Trimming stripped 0 bases from V and 6 bases from J, with 14 bases between. CDR3 DNA sequence: TGCGCCAGCAGCTTGGCCGCACTCCCTGGGGATACGCAGTATTTT. Translated, it gives CASSLAALPGDTQYF.

The V call is TRBV11-2, the J call TRBJ2-2, with D perhaps TRBD1 (6 bases). There are 15 residues in the CDR3. Germline CDR1 reads SGHAT; CDR2 reads FQNNGV. Between the trimmed V and J ends, which lost 5 bases and 4 bases, there was a span of 14 bases. This CDR3 reads CASSPGTLGTGELFF. CDR3 nucleotides: TGTGCCAGCAGCCCAGGGACACTCGGCACCGGGGAGCTGTTTTTT.

The V gene is TRBV28, the J gene TRBJ2-7; the D gene could be TRBD1 or TRBD2 (5 bases each). Germline CDR1 is MDHEN and CDR2 is SYDVKM. The ends were cut back, 7 bases at V and 5 bases at J, with 21 bases in the middle. This CDR3 comprises 15 residues. This CDR3 reads CASTPPGQGKNEQYF. DNA for the CDR3: TGTGCCAGCACCCCCCCGGGGCAGGGAAAGAACGAGCAGTACTTC.

The genes are TRBV28 and TRBJ1-5; D perhaps matches TRBD1 (5 bases). Germline V gene lookup returns CDR1 MDHEN and CDR2 SYDVKM. Trimming left V 6 bases short and J 1 base short, with 25 bases between. This CDR3 is built from 19 residues. The CDR3 reads CASSREPGLKIGSNQPQHF. The CDR3 nucleotides read TGTGCCAGCAGCCGCGAGCCGGGACTCAAAATAGGGAGCAATCAGCCCCAGCATTTT.

This sequence joins TRBV25-1 and TRBJ2-7; D tentatively reads TRBD1 or TRBD2 (5 bases each). Trimming pared 6 bases from V and 4 bases from J, leaving 10 bases between. Germline CDR1 is MGHDK and CDR2 is SYGVNS. This CDR3 has 12 residues. In DNA form, the CDR3 reads TGTGCCAGCAGGGGGGATATATACGAGCAGTACTTC. Protein product: CASRGDIYEQYF.

The J gene is TRBJ1-2, the V gene TRBV9; unclear D gene. Germline V gene lookup returns CDR1 SGDLS and CDR2 YYNGEE. This CDR3 has 13 amino acids. The V and J ends lost 5 bases and 0 bases respectively, with 8 bases between them. The CDR3 DNA reads TGTGCCAGCAGGGGTGCCTCTAACTATGGCTACACCTTC. This translates into CASRGASNYGYTF.